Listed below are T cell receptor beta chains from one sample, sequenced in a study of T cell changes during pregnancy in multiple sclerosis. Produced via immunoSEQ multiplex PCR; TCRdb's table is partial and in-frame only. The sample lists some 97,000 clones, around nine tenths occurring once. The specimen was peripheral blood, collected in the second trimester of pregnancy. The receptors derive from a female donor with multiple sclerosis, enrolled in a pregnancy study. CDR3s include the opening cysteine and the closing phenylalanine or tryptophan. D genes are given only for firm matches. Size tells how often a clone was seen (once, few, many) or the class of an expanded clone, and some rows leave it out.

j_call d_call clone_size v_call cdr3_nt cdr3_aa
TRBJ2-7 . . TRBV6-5 TGTGCCAGCAGTTACGTCGGGTCTTCCTACGAGCAGTACTTC CASSYVGSSYEQYF
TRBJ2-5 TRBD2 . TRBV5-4 TGTGCCAGCAGCCGGACTAGCGGGGGGCCGGGGGAGACCCAGTACTTC CASSRTSGGPGETQYF
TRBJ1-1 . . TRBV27 TGTGCCAGCAGGACGGTGGGGTGGAGTGGGAGGGGGAACACTGAAGCTTTCTTT CASRTVGWSGRGNTEAFF
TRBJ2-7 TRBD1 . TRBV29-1 TGCAGCGATGGGGGGACAGGCCGCTCCTACGAGCAGTACTTC CSDGGTGRSYEQYF
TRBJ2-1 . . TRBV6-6 TGTGCCAGCAGTTACTCGAAGGAGTACAATGAGCAGTTCTTC CASSYSKEYNEQFF
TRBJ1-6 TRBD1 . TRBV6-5 TGTGCCAGCAGTTACTCAGGGACAGGGGCTTCACCCCTCCACTTT CASSYSGTGASPLHF
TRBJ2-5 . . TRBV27 TGTGCCAGCAGTTTCTCCGGGACTCCGGGGAGAGAGACCCAGTACTTC CASSFSGTPGRETQYF
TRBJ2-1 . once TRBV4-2 TGTGCCAGCAGCCAAGATTCCCCGGGACTCAAAGACAATGAGCAGTTCTTC CASSQDSPGLKDNEQFF
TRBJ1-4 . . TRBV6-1 TGTGCCAGCAGTCGACAGCCGGCTAATGAAAAACTGTTTTTT CASSRQPANEKLFF
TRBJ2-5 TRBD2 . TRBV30 TGTGCCTGGAGTGTAGGGACTAAAGAGACCCAGTACTTC CAWSVGTKETQYF
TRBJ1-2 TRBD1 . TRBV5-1 TGCGCCAGCAGCTTCAACTCCGGGACAGGGATCTATGGCTACACCTTC CASSFNSGTGIYGYTF
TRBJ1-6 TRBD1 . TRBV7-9 TGTGCCAGCAGCCCACAGGGGAATTCACCCCTCCACTTT CASSPQGNSPLHF
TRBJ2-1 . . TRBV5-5 TGTGCCAGCAGCTTAGGACAGGGAGGGAATGAGCAGTTCTTC CASSLGQGGNEQFF
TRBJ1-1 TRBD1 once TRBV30 TGTGCCTGGAGTACGGGACAGGGAAACACTGAAGCTTTCTTT CAWSTGQGNTEAFF
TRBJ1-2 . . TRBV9 TGTGCCAGCAGCGTAGGGGGGTTCCCGGGGGATGGCTACACCTTC CASSVGGFPGDGYTF
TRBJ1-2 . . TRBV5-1 TGCGCCAGCAGCTTGGAGACAGACTATGGCTACACCTTC CASSLETDYGYTF
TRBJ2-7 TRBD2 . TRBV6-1 TGTGCCAGCAGTGAAGGAAGCGGGGGGGTCGAGCAGTACTTC CASSEGSGGVEQYF
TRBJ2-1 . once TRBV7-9 TGTGCCAGCAGCCTACGTCTCATTCCCAACAATGAGCAGTTCTTC CASSLRLIPNNEQFF
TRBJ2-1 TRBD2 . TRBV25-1 TGTGCCAGCATCCCCGCTAGCGGGAGGGGCTACAATGAGCAGTTCTTC CASIPASGRGYNEQFF
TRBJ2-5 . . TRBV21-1 TGTGCCAGCAGCAAAGGTCCTAGCGGGCGCCCGCAAGAGACCCAGTACTTC CASSKGPSGRPQETQYF
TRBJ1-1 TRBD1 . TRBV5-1 TGCGCCAGCAGCCCGCCCACAGGACAGGCAACATCCGAAGCTTTCTTT CASSPPTGQATSEAFF
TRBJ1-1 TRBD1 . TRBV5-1 TGCGCCAGCAGCATTCCCGGACAGGCTGAAGCTTTCTTT CASSIPGQAEAFF
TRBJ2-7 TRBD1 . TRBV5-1 TGCGCCAGCAGCGATGGACAGGGCACATACGAGCAGTACTTC CASSDGQGTYEQYF
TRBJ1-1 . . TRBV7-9 TGTGCCAGCAGCTTAGCGGCTGGGCACACTGAAGCTTTCTTT CASSLAAGHTEAFF
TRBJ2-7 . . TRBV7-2 TGTGCCAGCAGCCTCATACCAGGAAGCTCCTACGAGCAGTACTTC CASSLIPGSSYEQYF
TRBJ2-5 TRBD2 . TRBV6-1 TGTGCCAGCAGTGAAGTAGCGGGGCAGCAAGAGACCCAGTACTTC CASSEVAGQQETQYF
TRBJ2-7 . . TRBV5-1 TGCGCCAGCAGCTTGGGGGCCGGCAGTACCTACGAGCAGTACTTC CASSLGAGSTYEQYF
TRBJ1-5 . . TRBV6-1 TGTGCCAGCAGTGAAGTGGGAGGGTCGCCCCAGCATTTT CASSEVGGSPQHF
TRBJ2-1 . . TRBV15 TGTGCCACCAGCAGAGATCTGGCGGGGTACAATGAGCAGTTCTTC CATSRDLAGYNEQFF
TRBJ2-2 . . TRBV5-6 TGTGCCAGCAGCTTGATGTCGGCAGGGAACACCGGGGAGCTGTTTTTT CASSLMSAGNTGELFF
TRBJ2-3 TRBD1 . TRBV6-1 TGTGCCAGCAGTGATCTTCTGGGACAGGGGAAACCCACAGATACGCAGTATTTT CASSDLLGQGKPTDTQYF
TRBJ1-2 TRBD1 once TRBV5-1 TGCGCCAGCAGCTTGGCGGACAGGGGTGGTGGCTACACCTTC CASSLADRGGGYTF
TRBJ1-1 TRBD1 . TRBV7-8 TGTGCCAGCAGTTATTTTGGAGCGGGACAGGGGAACACTGAAGCTTTCTTT CASSYFGAGQGNTEAFF
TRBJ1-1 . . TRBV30 TGTGCCCGGTCACAGGTGGATGTCACTGAAGCTTTCTTT CARSQVDVTEAFF
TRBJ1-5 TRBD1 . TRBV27 TGTGCCAGCGGATTCGACAGGGGTCAGCCCCAGCATTTT CASGFDRGQPQHF
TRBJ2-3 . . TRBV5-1 TGCGCCAGCAGCTTGGATGTAGCTGATACGCAGTATTTT CASSLDVADTQYF